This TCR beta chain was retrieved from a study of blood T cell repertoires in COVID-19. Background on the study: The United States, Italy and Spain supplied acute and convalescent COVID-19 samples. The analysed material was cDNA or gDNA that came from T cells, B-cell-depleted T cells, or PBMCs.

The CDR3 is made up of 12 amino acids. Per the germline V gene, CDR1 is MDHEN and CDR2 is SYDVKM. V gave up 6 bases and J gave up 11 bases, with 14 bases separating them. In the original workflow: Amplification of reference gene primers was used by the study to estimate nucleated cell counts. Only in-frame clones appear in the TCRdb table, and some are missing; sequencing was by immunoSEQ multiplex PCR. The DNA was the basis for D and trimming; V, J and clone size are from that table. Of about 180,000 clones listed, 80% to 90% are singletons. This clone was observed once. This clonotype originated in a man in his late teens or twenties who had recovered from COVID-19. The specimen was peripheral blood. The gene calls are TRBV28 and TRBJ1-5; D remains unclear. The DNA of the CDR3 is TGTGCCAGCAGCCTTAAGTCATCAGCCCAGCATTTT. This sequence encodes CASSLKSSAQHF.